These T cell receptor beta chains were read from a single sample in a study of breast tumors, draining lymph nodes, adjacent tissues. Using its own MiXCR run on the multiplex PCR reads, TCRdb lists one record per CDR3 protein. The sample lists 200,000 or so distinct CDR3 sequences, approximately 31% occurring once. Material for sequencing was axillary lymph node tissue. The origin of the receptors is a female donor with breast cancer. Some clones in this sample may be carry-over from other donors' samples. Each CDR3 is given with its conserved first and last residue. The D gene is left open where the match is weak.

j_gene	d_gene	v_gene	CDR3aa
TRBJ2-3	.	TRBV9	CASSVNLADTQYF
TRBJ1-1	TRBD1	TRBV2	CASRGTEGTEAFF
TRBJ2-6	.	TRBV5-6	CASSLGGQVNSGANVLTF
TRBJ1-2	.	TRBV18	CASSPTPGYNYGYTF
TRBJ2-7	.	TRBV20-1	CHRRTPGDYSREQYF
TRBJ2-2	.	TRBV6-4	CASSEGGELFF
TRBJ1-2	.	TRBV11-3	CASRQRRGSDYGYTF
TRBJ2-5	.	TRBV12-3/TRBV12-4	CASSLGQWLQETQYF
TRBJ2-5	.	TRBV7-9	CASSHLGVLGDPTETQYF
TRBJ2-1	.	TRBV18	CASSPLRAIYNEQFF
TRBJ2-5	.	TRBV7-2	CASSLYQRVETQYF
TRBJ1-1	.	TRBV5-4	CASTRGAGTEAFF
TRBJ2-1	TRBD2	TRBV25-1	CASSDPSRGGKAYNEQFF
TRBJ2-2	.	TRBV2	CASSGENTGELFF
TRBJ2-3	.	TRBV20-1	CSAKAGPSTDTQYF
TRBJ2-7	.	TRBV6-5	CASSYEGLAYEQYF
TRBJ2-5	.	TRBV5-5	CASRWRQAGRETQYF
TRBJ1-5	.	TRBV2	CASKGEGAQPQHF